The rows below give T cell receptor beta chains drawn from one sample of a study of T cell changes during pregnancy in multiple sclerosis. The data were produced by immunoSEQ multiplex PCR, yet TCRdb's version contains in-frame clones alone and is incomplete. This table holds about 92,000 clones, roughly 93% found once. The sequencing used peripheral blood, collected in the first trimester of pregnancy. These receptors were obtained from a female donor with multiple sclerosis, enrolled in a pregnancy study. The CDR3 runs from the conserved cysteine through the conserved F or W. Fields, in order: J gene, clone size, V gene, D gene, CDR3 DNA, CDR3 protein. D genes are given only for firm matches. Clone size is not always given. Where it is, it says once, few, many or a class for expanded clones.

j_gene: TRBJ2-4
abundance: NA
v_gene: TRBV4-2
d_gene: TRBD1
CDR3nt: TGTGCCAGCAGCCACCCGGACAGGGATCATTGGGCCAAAAACATTCAGTACTTC
CDR3aa: CASSHPDRDHWAKNIQYF

j_gene: TRBJ1-2
abundance: NA
v_gene: TRBV30
d_gene: NA
CDR3nt: TGTGCCTGGAGTCGGGGGAACTATGGCTACACCTTC
CDR3aa: CAWSRGNYGYTF

j_gene: TRBJ2-7
abundance: once
v_gene: TRBV6-5
d_gene: TRBD1
CDR3nt: TGTGCCAGCAAACTGGACAGGTCCTACGAGCAGTACTTC
CDR3aa: CASKLDRSYEQYF

j_gene: TRBJ2-1
abundance: NA
v_gene: TRBV5-1
d_gene: TRBD1
CDR3nt: TGCGCCAGCAGCTTGACAGGGGGCAATGAGCAGTTCTTC
CDR3aa: CASSLTGGNEQFF

j_gene: TRBJ1-3
abundance: NA
v_gene: TRBV2
d_gene: NA
CDR3nt: TGTGCCAGCAGTGGGGGCCTGGGAAACACCATATATTTT
CDR3aa: CASSGGLGNTIYF

j_gene: TRBJ1-1
abundance: NA
v_gene: TRBV2
d_gene: TRBD1
CDR3nt: TGTGCCAGCAAGGATAGGACAGGGGTGAACACTGAAGCTTTCTTT
CDR3aa: CASKDRTGVNTEAFF

j_gene: TRBJ1-5
abundance: NA
v_gene: TRBV4-2
d_gene: NA
CDR3nt: TGTGCCAGCAGCCAAGAGATGACAGTGGTGAGCAATCAGCCCCAGCATTTT
CDR3aa: CASSQEMTVVSNQPQHF

j_gene: TRBJ2-6
abundance: NA
v_gene: TRBV19
d_gene: TRBD1
CDR3nt: TGTGCCAGTAGTATAGATCTTGAGACAGGGTCTGGGGCCAACGTCCTGACTTTC
CDR3aa: CASSIDLETGSGANVLTF

j_gene: TRBJ1-2
abundance: NA
v_gene: TRBV5-1
d_gene: TRBD1
CDR3nt: TGCGCCAGCAGCTTGTTGGGGGGGACAGGGGGCGCCTATGGCTACACCTTC
CDR3aa: CASSLLGGTGGAYGYTF

j_gene: TRBJ1-4
abundance: NA
v_gene: TRBV13
d_gene: TRBD1
CDR3nt: TGTGCCAGCAGCTCCGGGGACAGGGGAGGTGAAAAACTGTTTTTT
CDR3aa: CASSSGDRGGEKLFF

j_gene: TRBJ1-5
abundance: NA
v_gene: TRBV30
d_gene: TRBD1
CDR3nt: TGTGCCTGGGGACAGGGCCTCCATCAGCCCCAGCATTTT
CDR3aa: CAWGQGLHQPQHF

j_gene: TRBJ1-2
abundance: few
v_gene: TRBV2
d_gene: TRBD1
CDR3nt: TGTGCCAGCAGCCGAGACAGGGGTAGGGACTATGGCTACACCTTC
CDR3aa: CASSRDRGRDYGYTF

j_gene: TRBJ2-1
abundance: NA
v_gene: TRBV27
d_gene: TRBD2
CDR3nt: TGTGCCAGCAGTTTATCTAGCCGGGGGGGCAATGAGCAGTTCTTC
CDR3aa: CASSLSSRGGNEQFF

j_gene: TRBJ1-1
abundance: NA
v_gene: TRBV27
d_gene: NA
CDR3nt: TGTGCCAGCAGTTTAGGACGGGGGGCCACTGAAGCTTTCTTT
CDR3aa: CASSLGRGATEAFF

j_gene: TRBJ1-6
abundance: NA
v_gene: TRBV27
d_gene: NA
CDR3nt: TGTGCCAGCAGTTTAACATTTAATTCACCCCTCCACTTT
CDR3aa: CASSLTFNSPLHF

j_gene: TRBJ2-1
abundance: NA
v_gene: TRBV13
d_gene: NA
CDR3nt: TGTGCCAGCACACTGGGGCGTGCCCTCTCCTACAATGAGCAGTTCTTC
CDR3aa: CASTLGRALSYNEQFF

j_gene: TRBJ2-3
abundance: NA
v_gene: TRBV25-1
d_gene: NA
CDR3nt: TGTGCCAGCAGTGAAGCCAGGAAAAAAGATACGCAGTATTTT
CDR3aa: CASSEARKKDTQYF

j_gene: TRBJ1-1
abundance: once
v_gene: TRBV7-9
d_gene: NA
CDR3nt: TGTGCCAGCAGCTTAGACACACCGGGGGCTTTCTTT
CDR3aa: CASSLDTPGAFF

j_gene: TRBJ1-6
abundance: few
v_gene: TRBV7-9
d_gene: NA
CDR3nt: TGTGCCAGCAGCTATACAGGGAATTCACCCCTCCACTTT
CDR3aa: CASSYTGNSPLHF

j_gene: TRBJ1-2
abundance: NA
v_gene: TRBV15
d_gene: NA
CDR3nt: TGTGCCACCAGCGCGCGCGGACAGAACCTCTATGGCTACACCTTC
CDR3aa: CATSARGQNLYGYTF

j_gene: TRBJ2-1
abundance: NA
v_gene: TRBV15
d_gene: NA
CDR3nt: TGTGCCACCAGCGCCGCGGGTAATGAGCAGTTCTTC
CDR3aa: CATSAAGNEQFF

j_gene: TRBJ2-5
abundance: NA
v_gene: TRBV7-7
d_gene: NA
CDR3nt: TGTGCTAGCAGCTTACTCCAGGGGATAGAGACCCAGTACTTC
CDR3aa: CASSLLQGIETQYF

j_gene: TRBJ2-5
abundance: NA
v_gene: TRBV5-1
d_gene: TRBD1
CDR3nt: TGCGCCAGCAGCGTTACAGGGGCTCAAGAGACCCAGTACTTC
CDR3aa: CASSVTGAQETQYF

j_gene: TRBJ2-2
abundance: NA
v_gene: TRBV7-3
d_gene: NA
CDR3nt: TGTGCCAGCAGCTCCTCTGACACCGGGGAGCTGTTTTTT
CDR3aa: CASSSSDTGELFF

j_gene: TRBJ2-7
abundance: NA
v_gene: TRBV5-4
d_gene: NA
CDR3nt: TGTGCCAGCAGCTTGATCGGCGGCTACGAGCAGTACTTC
CDR3aa: CASSLIGGYEQYF

j_gene: TRBJ2-1
abundance: NA
v_gene: TRBV19
d_gene: TRBD1
CDR3nt: TGTGCCAGTAGTACCTCGACAGGGCCCTTCTCCTACAATGAGCAGTTCTTC
CDR3aa: CASSTSTGPFSYNEQFF

j_gene: TRBJ2-1
abundance: NA
v_gene: TRBV7-3
d_gene: TRBD2
CDR3nt: TGTGCCAGCAGCTTAGTCCTAGCGGGGGGTATGGATGAGCAGTTCTTC
CDR3aa: CASSLVLAGGMDEQFF

j_gene: TRBJ1-1
abundance: once
v_gene: TRBV13
d_gene: TRBD1
CDR3nt: TGTGCCAGCAGCACGCGACAGGGGGCAGAGACTGAAGCTTTCTTT
CDR3aa: CASSTRQGAETEAFF

j_gene: TRBJ2-7
abundance: NA
v_gene: TRBV2
d_gene: NA
CDR3nt: TGTGCCAGCAGTGAAGCGAATATATCCTACGAGCAGTACTTC
CDR3aa: CASSEANISYEQYF

j_gene: TRBJ1-1
abundance: NA
v_gene: TRBV19
d_gene: TRBD1
CDR3nt: TGTGCCAGTAGTCCGAGGGGGCTGAACACTGAAGCTTTCTTT
CDR3aa: CASSPRGLNTEAFF

j_gene: TRBJ2-1
abundance: NA
v_gene: TRBV9
d_gene: NA
CDR3nt: TGTGCCAGCAGCGTAGGGCAATTGCCCCACAATGAGCAGTTCTTC
CDR3aa: CASSVGQLPHNEQFF

j_gene: TRBJ2-7
abundance: NA
v_gene: TRBV7-2
d_gene: TRBD1
CDR3nt: TGTGCCAGCAGCGGGGGGGGGACAGGGTATTACGAGCAGTACTTC
CDR3aa: CASSGGGTGYYEQYF

j_gene: TRBJ1-1
abundance: NA
v_gene: TRBV11-2
d_gene: NA
CDR3nt: TGTGCCAGCAGCCGATCGAGGGGGGGTCTCCAAGACACTGAAGCTTTCTTT
CDR3aa: CASSRSRGGLQDTEAFF

j_gene: TRBJ1-1
abundance: NA
v_gene: TRBV2
d_gene: TRBD1
CDR3nt: TGTGCCACCAGAGGCGCAGGGGGCCTACCTGAAGCTTTCTTT
CDR3aa: CATRGAGGLPEAFF

j_gene: TRBJ1-6
abundance: NA
v_gene: TRBV27
d_gene: NA
CDR3nt: TGTGCCAGCAGTTTTCGCGGAGCTGGTTCACCCCTCCACTTT
CDR3aa: CASSFRGAGSPLHF

j_gene: TRBJ2-5
abundance: once
v_gene: TRBV18
d_gene: TRBD2
CDR3nt: TGTGCCAGCTCACCGGTCGGGGGGCAAGAGACCCAGTACTTC
CDR3aa: CASSPVGGQETQYF

j_gene: TRBJ2-1
abundance: NA
v_gene: TRBV27
d_gene: TRBD1
CDR3nt: TGTGCCAGCAGTTTCCGGGACAGGGGGCGCCTTTACAATGAGCAGTTCTTC
CDR3aa: CASSFRDRGRLYNEQFF

j_gene: TRBJ2-4
abundance: once
v_gene: TRBV5-1
d_gene: TRBD2
CDR3nt: TGCGCCAGCAGCCCAGGGACTATTGGGAACATTCAGTACTTC
CDR3aa: CASSPGTIGNIQYF

j_gene: TRBJ2-2
abundance: NA
v_gene: TRBV5-6
d_gene: NA
CDR3nt: TGTGCCAGCAGCTTGGCCACAGGGTTCATCGGGGAGCTGTTTTTT
CDR3aa: CASSLATGFIGELFF

j_gene: TRBJ2-2
abundance: NA
v_gene: TRBV19
d_gene: TRBD1
CDR3nt: TGTGCCAGCAGGACAGGGGAGAACACCGGGGAGCTGTTTTTT
CDR3aa: CASRTGENTGELFF

j_gene: TRBJ1-2
abundance: NA
v_gene: TRBV2
d_gene: NA
CDR3nt: TGTGCCAGCGACCTAGGGGGACCAGCTAACTATGGCTACACCTTC
CDR3aa: CASDLGGPANYGYTF

j_gene: TRBJ2-1
abundance: NA
v_gene: TRBV28
d_gene: NA
CDR3nt: TGTGCCAGCAGTCCCCACTATGAGCAGTTCTTC
CDR3aa: CASSPHYEQFF

j_gene: TRBJ2-3
abundance: NA
v_gene: TRBV7-2
d_gene: TRBD2
CDR3nt: TGTGCCAGCAGCTTGGGGACTAGCGCCACAGATACGCAGTATTTT
CDR3aa: CASSLGTSATDTQYF

j_gene: TRBJ2-1
abundance: NA
v_gene: TRBV19
d_gene: TRBD2
CDR3nt: TGTGCCAGTAGTCTAGCGGGTGTTTACTACAATGAGCAGTTCTTC
CDR3aa: CASSLAGVYYNEQFF

j_gene: TRBJ2-3
abundance: NA
v_gene: TRBV6-1
d_gene: NA
CDR3nt: TGTGCCAGCAGTAACCTCATGATGGGAGCAGATACGCAGTATTTT
CDR3aa: CASSNLMMGADTQYF

j_gene: TRBJ1-5
abundance: NA
v_gene: TRBV5-1
d_gene: NA
CDR3nt: TGCGCCAGCAGCTTGGCAGGCAATCAGCCCCAGCATTTT
CDR3aa: CASSLAGNQPQHF

j_gene: TRBJ1-4
abundance: NA
v_gene: TRBV7-6
d_gene: TRBD1
CDR3nt: TGTGCCAGCAGCGGGGGGGGACAGGGGGCGAGGGAAAAACTGTTTTTT
CDR3aa: CASSGGGQGAREKLFF

j_gene: TRBJ2-3
abundance: few
v_gene: TRBV2
d_gene: TRBD2
CDR3nt: TGTGCCAGCAGTGAATTGCGGGGGGGAACAGATACGCAGTATTTT
CDR3aa: CASSELRGGTDTQYF

j_gene: TRBJ2-3
abundance: NA
v_gene: TRBV29-1
d_gene: NA
CDR3nt: TGCAGCGTTGGAAGCGGCACAGATACGCAGTATTTT
CDR3aa: CSVGSGTDTQYF

j_gene: TRBJ2-4
abundance: NA
v_gene: TRBV5-4
d_gene: TRBD2
CDR3nt: TGTGCCAGCAGCTCCGGGACTAGCGGGGGGGCCGGCAAAAACATTCAGTACTTC
CDR3aa: CASSSGTSGGAGKNIQYF

j_gene: TRBJ2-3
abundance: NA
v_gene: TRBV9
d_gene: TRBD2
CDR3nt: TGTGCCAGCAGCGTGAGCGGGGGGACAGATACGCAGTATTTT
CDR3aa: CASSVSGGTDTQYF

j_gene: TRBJ1-5
abundance: NA
v_gene: TRBV11-1
d_gene: NA
CDR3nt: TGTGCCAGCAGCCCCCTGACAGGAAGCAATCAGCCCCAGCATTTT
CDR3aa: CASSPLTGSNQPQHF

j_gene: TRBJ2-5
abundance: NA
v_gene: TRBV9
d_gene: TRBD2
CDR3nt: TGTGCCAGCAGCGTCGGCGGGGGGCAAGAGACCCAGTACTTC
CDR3aa: CASSVGGGQETQYF

j_gene: TRBJ1-2
abundance: NA
v_gene: TRBV6-5
d_gene: TRBD1
CDR3nt: TGTGCCAGCAGATTACAGGGGGACTATGGCTACACCTTC
CDR3aa: CASRLQGDYGYTF

j_gene: TRBJ2-3
abundance: NA
v_gene: TRBV30
d_gene: TRBD2
CDR3nt: TGTGCCTGCCGCGGGGGGGGCTTTAGCACAGATACGCAGTATTTT
CDR3aa: CACRGGGFSTDTQYF

j_gene: TRBJ2-5
abundance: NA
v_gene: TRBV5-1
d_gene: NA
CDR3nt: TGCGCCAGCAGCTTGTCGCGTGCGGGGGAGACCCAGTACTTC
CDR3aa: CASSLSRAGETQYF

j_gene: TRBJ2-5
abundance: NA
v_gene: TRBV11-2
d_gene: NA
CDR3nt: TGTGCCAGCAGCTTAGGACACGGAGGGCAGACCCAGTACTTC
CDR3aa: CASSLGHGGQTQYF